This TCR beta chain was captured in a study of metastatic and nonmetastatic thyroid tumors. MiXCR was used by TCRdb to re-call the PCR reads. The sample has tens of thousands of clones, about a sixth seen once. Patients were all untreated before their thyroid surgery. J gave up 9 bases and V 6 bases, and 8 bases lay outside the gene matches. The CDR3 totals 13 residues. The V gene's germline CDR1 is SNHLY and CDR2 FYNNEI. Many counts were recorded for this clone. The rearrangement joins TRBV2 to TRBJ2-1; TRBD2 agrees at 7 bases. The sample consisted of blood. The origin of this receptor is a male donor with papillary thyroid cancer or a benign thyroid nodule (not recorded which). Some clones in this sample may be carry-over from other donors' samples. The CDR3 bases are TGTGCCAGCAGCACCACGAGGGAGGGTGAGCAGTTCTTC. Its translation: CASSTTREGEQFF.